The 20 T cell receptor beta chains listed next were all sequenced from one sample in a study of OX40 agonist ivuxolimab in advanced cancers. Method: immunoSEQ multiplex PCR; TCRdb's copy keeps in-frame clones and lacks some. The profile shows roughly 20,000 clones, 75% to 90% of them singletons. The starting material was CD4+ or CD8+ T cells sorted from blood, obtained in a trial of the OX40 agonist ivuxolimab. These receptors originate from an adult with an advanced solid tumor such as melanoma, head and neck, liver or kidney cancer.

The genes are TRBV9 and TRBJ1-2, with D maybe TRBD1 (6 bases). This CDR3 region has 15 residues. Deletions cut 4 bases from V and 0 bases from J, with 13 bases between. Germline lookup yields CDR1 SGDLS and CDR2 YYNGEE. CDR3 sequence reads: CASSPDGTTNYGYTF. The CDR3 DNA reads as TGTGCCAGCAGCCCGGATGGGACAACTAACTATGGCTACACCTTC.

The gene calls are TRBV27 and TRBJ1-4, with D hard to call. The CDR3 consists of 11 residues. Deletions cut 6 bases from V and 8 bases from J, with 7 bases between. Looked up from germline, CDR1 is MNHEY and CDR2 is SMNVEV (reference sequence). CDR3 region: CASSRGEKLFF. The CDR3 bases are TGTGCCAGCAGCCGGGGAGAAAAACTGTTTTTT.

CDR3 in DNA: TGCAGCGTAGCCGGGACTAGCGGGAGAGGTACCGGGGAGCTGTTTTTT. Translating it yields CSVAGTSGRGTGELFF. This chain links TRBV29-1 with TRBJ2-2; TRBD2 matches at 14 bases. Trimming at V came to 6 bases and at J to 5 bases, leaving 8 bases not matched to a gene. This CDR3 has 16 amino acids. Germline V gene sequence: CDR1 SQVTM, CDR2 ANQGSEA.

CDR3 DNA: TGTGCCAGCAGCCCCAAGACTACAGGGAGAAACAATGAGCAGTTCTTC. Amino acid sequence: CASSPKTTGRNNEQFF. The chain couples TRBV7-9 to TRBJ2-1, with D perhaps TRBD1 (6 bases). Germline lookup yields CDR1 SEHNR and CDR2 FQNEAQ (reference sequence). The CDR3 has 16 residues. V was pared by 5 bases and J by 5 bases, with 19 bases between.

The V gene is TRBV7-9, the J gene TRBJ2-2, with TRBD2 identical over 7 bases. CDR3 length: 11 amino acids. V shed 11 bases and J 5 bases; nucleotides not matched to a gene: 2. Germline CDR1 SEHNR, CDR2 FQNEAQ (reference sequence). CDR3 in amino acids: CAWGGTGELFF. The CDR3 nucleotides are TGTGCCTGGGGGGGTACCGGGGAGCTGTTTTTT.

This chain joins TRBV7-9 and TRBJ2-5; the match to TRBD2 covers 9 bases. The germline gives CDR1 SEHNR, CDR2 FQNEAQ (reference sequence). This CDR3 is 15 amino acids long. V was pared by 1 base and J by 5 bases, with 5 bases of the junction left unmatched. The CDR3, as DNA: TGTGCCAGCAGCTTAGTTAGCGGGAGTGGGGAGACCCAGTACTTC. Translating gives CASSLVSGSGETQYF.

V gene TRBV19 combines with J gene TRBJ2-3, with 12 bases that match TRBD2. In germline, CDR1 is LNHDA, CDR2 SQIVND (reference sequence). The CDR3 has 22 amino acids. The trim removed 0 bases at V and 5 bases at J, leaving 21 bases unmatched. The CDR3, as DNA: TGTGCCAGTAGTATAGATCGATGGCAGGCCGCATCTAGCGGGAGGGCAATAGATACGCAGTATTTT. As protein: CASSIDRWQAASSGRAIDTQYF.

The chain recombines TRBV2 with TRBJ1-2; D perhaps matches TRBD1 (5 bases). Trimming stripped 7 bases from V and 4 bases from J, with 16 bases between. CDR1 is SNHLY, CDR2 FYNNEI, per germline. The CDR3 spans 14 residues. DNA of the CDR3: TGTGCCAGCAATCTAGTCCAGGGCGGCTATGGCTACACCTTC. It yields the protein CASNLVQGGYGYTF.

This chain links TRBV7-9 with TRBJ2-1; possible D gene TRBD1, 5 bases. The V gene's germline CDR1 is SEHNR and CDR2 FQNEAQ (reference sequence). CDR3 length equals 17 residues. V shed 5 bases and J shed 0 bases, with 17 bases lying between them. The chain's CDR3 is CASSALFAGHSYNEQFF. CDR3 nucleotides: TGTGCCAGCAGCGCACTGTTTGCAGGACACTCCTACAATGAGCAGTTCTTC.

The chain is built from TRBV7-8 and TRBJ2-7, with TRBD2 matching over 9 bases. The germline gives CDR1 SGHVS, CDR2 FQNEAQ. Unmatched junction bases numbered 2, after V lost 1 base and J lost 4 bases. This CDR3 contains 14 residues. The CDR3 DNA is TGTGCCAGCAGCTTAGGCGGGAGGGTTTACGAGCAGTACTTC. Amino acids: CASSLGGRVYEQYF.

The chain's CDR3 is CASSTRGRTEQYF. The CDR3 DNA follows: TGTGCCAGCAGCACCAGGGGGCGAACCGAGCAGTACTTC. The genes are TRBV5-6 and TRBJ2-7; 8 bases are a match to TRBD1. Germline assignment: CDR1 SGHDT and CDR2 YYEEEE. The CDR3 is made up of 13 amino acids. With 4 bases clipped from V and 6 bases from J, the junction kept 6 bases outside the gene matches.

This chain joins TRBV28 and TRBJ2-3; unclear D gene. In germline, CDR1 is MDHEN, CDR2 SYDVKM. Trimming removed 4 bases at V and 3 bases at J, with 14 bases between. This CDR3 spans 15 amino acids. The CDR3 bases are TGTGCCAGCAGTTCCCCTCTGCTCGGTACAGATACGCAGTATTTT. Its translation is CASSSPLLGTDTQYF.

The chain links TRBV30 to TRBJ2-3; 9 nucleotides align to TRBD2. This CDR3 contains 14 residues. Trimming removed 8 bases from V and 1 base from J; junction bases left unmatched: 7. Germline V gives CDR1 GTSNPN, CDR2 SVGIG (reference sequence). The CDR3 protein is CARSGGRGTDTQYF. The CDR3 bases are TGTGCCAGGTCGGGCGGGAGGGGCACAGATACGCAGTATTTT. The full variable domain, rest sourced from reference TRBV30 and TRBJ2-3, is SQTIHQWPATLVQPVGSPLSLECTVEGTSNPNLYWYRQAAGRGLQLLFYSVGIGQISSEVPQNLSASRPQDRQFILSSKKLLLSDSGFYLCARSGGRGTDTQYFGPGTRLTVL.

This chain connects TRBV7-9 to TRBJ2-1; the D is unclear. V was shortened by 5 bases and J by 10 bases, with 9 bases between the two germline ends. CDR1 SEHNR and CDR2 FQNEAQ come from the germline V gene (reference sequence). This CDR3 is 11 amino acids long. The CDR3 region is CASSTGREQFF. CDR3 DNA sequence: TGTGCCAGCAGCACCGGTAGGGAGCAGTTCTTC.

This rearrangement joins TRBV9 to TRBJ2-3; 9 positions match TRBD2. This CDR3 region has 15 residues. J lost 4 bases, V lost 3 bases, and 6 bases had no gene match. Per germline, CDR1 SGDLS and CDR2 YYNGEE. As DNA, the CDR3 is TGTGCCAGCAGCGGCGGCGGGGGGGCCGCAGATACGCAGTATTTT. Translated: CASSGGGGAADTQYF.

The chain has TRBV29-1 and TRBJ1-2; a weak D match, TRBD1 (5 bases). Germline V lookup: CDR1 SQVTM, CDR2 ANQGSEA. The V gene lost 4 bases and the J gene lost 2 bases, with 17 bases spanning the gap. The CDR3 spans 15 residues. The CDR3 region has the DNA TGCAGCGTTGCGGGTGAGGGACGACCCAACTATGGCTACACCTTC. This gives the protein CSVAGEGRPNYGYTF.

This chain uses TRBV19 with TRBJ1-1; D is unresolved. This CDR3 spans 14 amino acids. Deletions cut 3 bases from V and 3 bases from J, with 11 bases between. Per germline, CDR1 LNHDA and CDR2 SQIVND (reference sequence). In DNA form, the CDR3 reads TGTGCCAGTAGTATTCTGTCAAGCGACACTGAAGCTTTCTTT. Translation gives CASSILSSDTEAFF.

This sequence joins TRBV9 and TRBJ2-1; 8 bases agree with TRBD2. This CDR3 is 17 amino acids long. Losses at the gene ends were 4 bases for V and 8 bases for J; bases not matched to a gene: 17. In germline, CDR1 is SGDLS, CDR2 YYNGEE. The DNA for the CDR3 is TGTGCCAGCAGCCCAACACTCCTCGGACTAGCTTTGGATGAGCAGTTCTTC. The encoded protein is CASSPTLLGLALDEQFF.

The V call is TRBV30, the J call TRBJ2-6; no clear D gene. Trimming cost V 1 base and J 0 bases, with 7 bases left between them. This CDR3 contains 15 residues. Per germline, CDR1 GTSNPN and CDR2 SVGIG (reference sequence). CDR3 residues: CAWSDPTSGANVLTF. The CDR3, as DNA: TGTGCCTGGAGTGACCCCACCTCTGGGGCCAACGTCCTGACTTTC. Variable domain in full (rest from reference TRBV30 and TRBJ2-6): SQTIHQWPATLVQPVGSPLSLECTVEGTSNPNLYWYRQAAGRGLQLLFYSVGIGQISSEVPQNLSASRPQDRQFILSSKKLLLSDSGFYLCAWSDPTSGANVLTFGAGSRLTVL.

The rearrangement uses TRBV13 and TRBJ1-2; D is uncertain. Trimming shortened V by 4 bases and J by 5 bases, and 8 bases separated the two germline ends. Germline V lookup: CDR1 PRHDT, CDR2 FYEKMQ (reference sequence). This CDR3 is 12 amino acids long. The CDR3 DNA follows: TGTGCCAGCAGCTCAATTATGTATGGCTACACCTTC. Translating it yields CASSSIMYGYTF.